This T cell receptor (beta chain) emerged from a study of blood T cell repertoires in COVID-19. TCRdb keeps only in-frame clones here, not all; method: immunoSEQ multiplex PCR. The data hold about 310,000 clones, with around 85% observed a single time. Someone with COVID-19 had been met by exposed participants within 2 weeks before study entry. This CDR3 is built from 18 residues. V dropped 1 base and J dropped 0 bases, with 19 bases sitting between them. Germline CDR1 reads GTSNPN; CDR2 reads SVGIG (reference sequence). The V and J genes are TRBV30 and TRBJ1-5, with TRBD1 as a possible D gene (5 bases). Sample: PBMCs or T cells enriched from blood (not recorded which). The source of this sequence is a woman aged 30 to 39 who had been exposed to COVID-19. CDR3 sequence reads: CAWSGVAGQPDSNQPQHF. The CDR3 DNA is TGTGCCTGGAGTGGGGTGGCAGGGCAACCCGATAGCAATCAGCCCCAGCATTTT.